One and the same sample provided the 16 T cell receptor beta chains below, sequenced in a study of cytomegalovirus exposure and HLA in healthy donors. PCR employed 60 Vbeta and 13 Jbeta primers. Repertoires were generated with immunoSEQ multiplex PCR, while TCRdb's copy carries only in-frame clones and drops some. The repertoire holds about 170,000 clones, with approximately 82% as singletons. Sequenced sample: PBMCs. The receptors come from a male donor in good health and CMV-seronegative.

The chain is built from TRBV4-1 and TRBJ1-1; perhaps TRBD1 as D (5 bases). CDR3 length: 16 residues. Germline values: CDR1 MGHRA, CDR2 YSYEKL. V was cut by 4 bases and J by 0 bases, with 15 bases left in between. The CDR3 loop is CASSPQGPPLNTEAFF. The CDR3 DNA sequence: TGCGCCAGCAGCCCCCAGGGCCCCCCTTTGAACACTGAAGCTTTCTTT.

This chain links TRBV19 with TRBJ2-4, with 11 bases aligning to TRBD2. V lost 6 bases to trimming and J lost 5 bases; unmatched junction nucleotides: 9. Germline CDR1 reads LNHDA; CDR2 reads SQIVND (reference sequence). The CDR3 spans 16 residues. The CDR3 region has the DNA TGTGCCAGTAGAGATAGCGGGAGGGAGGTTCAAAACATTCAGTACTTC. Encoded protein: CASRDSGREVQNIQYF.

This clone appeared a single time. The rearrangement uses TRBV9 and TRBJ1-2; possible D gene TRBD1, 5 bases. Germline lookup yields CDR1 SGDLS and CDR2 YYNGEE. V lost 0 bases, J lost 7 bases, and 19 bases lay in between. This CDR3 is 16 amino acids long. The CDR3 sequence is CASSVEGRKGRSGYTF. The CDR3 nucleotides read TGTGCCAGCAGCGTAGAGGGGAGGAAGGGACGGAGTGGCTACACCTTC.

The chain carries TRBV28 and TRBJ1-5; possible D gene TRBD1, 6 bases. V lost 5 bases, J lost 0 bases, and 14 bases lay in between. CDR3 length: 16 residues. Germline V gene sequence: CDR1 MDHEN, CDR2 SYDVKM. In DNA, the CDR3 is TGTGCCAGCAGTCCCAGGACAGTTAATAGCAATCAGCCCCAGCATTTT. Translation: CASSPRTVNSNQPQHF.

The V call is TRBV6-1, the J call TRBJ1-3; D is possibly TRBD1 (5 bases). Germline V gene sequence: CDR1 MNHNS, CDR2 SASEGT. This CDR3 has 15 amino acids. Trimming took 6 bases from V and 0 from J, leaving 12 bases between them. CDR3 amino acids: CASSAQGNSGNTIYF. The CDR3 bases are TGTGCCAGCAGCGCCCAGGGAAACTCTGGAAACACCATATATTTT.

This chain links TRBV18 with TRBJ1-1, with D possibly being TRBD1 (6 bases). Trimming shortened V by 8 bases and J by 4 bases, and 23 bases separated the two germline ends. Germline loops: CDR1 KGHSH, CDR2 LQKENI. This CDR3 is built from 16 residues. The CDR3 nucleotides read TGTGCCAGCGACACAAGACAGGTTGGGGTCGCCACTGAAGCTTTCTTT. The encoded protein is CASDTRQVGVATEAFF.

This clone was counted once. The sample contains more than one DNA sequence encoding this CDR3. The rearrangement links TRBV7-9 to TRBJ1-5; 8 positions match TRBD1. The CDR3 is 14 residues long. The germline CDR1 and CDR2 sequences are SEHNR and FQNEAQ (reference sequence). Trimming at V came to 5 bases and at J to 4 bases, leaving 4 bases not matched to a gene. The CDR3 bases are TGTGCCAGCAGCCTAGGACAGGGTAATCAGCCCCAGCATTTT. Translated: CASSLGQGNQPQHF.

As concerns this clone: The sample has other DNA sequences that encode this CDR3 too. The chain uses TRBV4-3 and TRBJ2-1; 12 bases agree with TRBD2. The CDR3 sequence is 18 residues long. Germline lookup yields CDR1 LGHNA and CDR2 YSLEER. Losses at the gene ends were 0 bases for V and 6 bases for J; bases not matched to a gene: 9. CDR3 DNA sequence: TGCGCCAGCAGCCAAGATTGGGCTAGCGGGAGGGGGCTCAATGAGCAGTTCTTC. The encoded protein is CASSQDWASGRGLNEQFF.

This sequence joins TRBV18 and TRBJ2-7, with 10 bases fitting TRBD1. CDR3 size: 15 residues. Germline loops: CDR1 KGHSH, CDR2 LQKENI. J lost 4 bases, V lost 0 bases, and 3 bases had no gene match. DNA of the CDR3: TGTGCCAGCTCACCACCGGTGGGACAGGGGTACGAGCAGTACTTC. Translating gives CASSPPVGQGYEQYF.

J is TRBJ2-1 and V is TRBV5-6; tentatively, D is TRBD2 (5 bases). Germline CDR1 is SGHDT and CDR2 is YYEEEE. Trimming stripped 0 bases from V and 6 bases from J, with 7 bases between. This CDR3 region has 13 residues. CDR3 bases: TGTGCCAGCAGCTTGGTTGCGGGCAATGAGCAGTTCTTC. Protein: CASSLVAGNEQFF. The full variable domain, rest sourced from reference TRBV5-6 and TRBJ2-1, is DAGVTQSPTHLIKTRGQQVTLRCSPKSGHDTVSWYQQALGQGPQFIFQYYEEEERQRGNFPDRFSGHQFPNYSSELNVNALLLGDSALYLCASSLVAGNEQFFGPGTRLTVL.

This rearrangement joins TRBV6-5 to TRBJ2-1, with D possibly matching TRBD2 (5 bases). Trimming cost V 8 bases and J 3 bases, with 17 bases left between them. The germline V gene has CDR1 MNHEY and CDR2 SVGAGI. The CDR3 spans 15 residues. CDR3 in amino acids: CASVPSRNDYNEQFF. For the CDR3, the DNA is TGTGCCAGCGTACCTAGCCGAAATGACTACAATGAGCAGTTCTTC.

This sequence joins TRBV9 and TRBJ1-2; possible D gene TRBD1, 5 bases. This CDR3 region has 15 residues. CDR1 and CDR2 from the germline V gene are SGDLS and YYNGEE. V was clipped by 2 bases and J by 3 bases, with 14 bases between them. The CDR3 region has the DNA TGTGCCAGCAGCGTGTACCAGGGAGGCGACTATGGCTACACCTTC. This encodes CASSVYQGGDYGYTF.

The J gene is TRBJ2-5, the V gene TRBV29-1; 9 bases align to TRBD2. The DNA end is a closer match to TRBJ2-7, so the J assignment may be wrong. Germline V CDR1 and CDR2: SQVTM, ANQGSEA. This CDR3 is built from 15 residues. The CDR3 coding sequence is TGCAGCGCTAGGGGGTGGCGGGAGGGCCCCAACGAGCAGTACTTC. Its protein is CSARGWREGPNEQYF.

The chain carries TRBV28 and TRBJ2-1; D is ambiguous. CDR1 is MDHEN and CDR2 is SYDVKM in the germline V gene. Trimming left V 3 bases short and J 2 bases short, with 8 bases between. CDR3 length: 14 amino acids. CDR3 DNA: TGTGCCAGCAGTTTGTATAAAACCTACAATGAGCAGTTCTTC. Residues: CASSLYKTYNEQFF.

As DNA, the CDR3 is TGTGCCAGCAGCTTCGGACAGGGAGTCAACTATGGCTACACCTTC. Translated: CASSFGQGVNYGYTF. The V call is TRBV7-9, the J call TRBJ1-2, with TRBD1 matching over 8 bases. CDR1 is SEHNR and CDR2 is FQNEAQ in the germline V gene (reference sequence). This CDR3 contains 15 residues. The trim removed 3 bases at V and 2 bases at J, leaving 5 bases unmatched.

V and J are TRBV6-5 and TRBJ2-5; D uncertain. This CDR3 region has 10 residues. In germline, CDR1 is MNHEY, CDR2 SVGAGI. V dropped 9 bases and J dropped 5 bases, with 7 bases sitting between them. The chain's CDR3 is CARFSETQYF. The CDR3 DNA sequence: TGTGCCAGGTTTTCGGAGACCCAGTACTTC.